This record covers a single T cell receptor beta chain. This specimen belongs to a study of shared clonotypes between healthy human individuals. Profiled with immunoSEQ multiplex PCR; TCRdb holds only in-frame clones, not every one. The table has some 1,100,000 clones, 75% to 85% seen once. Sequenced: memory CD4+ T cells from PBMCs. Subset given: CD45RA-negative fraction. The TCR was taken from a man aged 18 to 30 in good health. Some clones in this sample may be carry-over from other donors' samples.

DNA for the CDR3: TGCGCCAGCAGTGAGTCGCAGGCGATTAACTTCTACGAGCAGTACTTC. It yields the protein CASSESQAINFYEQYF. The rearrangement joins TRBV10-2 to TRBJ2-7; D call uncertain. V gave up 0 bases and J gave up 3 bases, with 15 bases separating them. The CDR3 contains 16 residues. CDR1 and CDR2 (germline): WSHSY, SAAADI.